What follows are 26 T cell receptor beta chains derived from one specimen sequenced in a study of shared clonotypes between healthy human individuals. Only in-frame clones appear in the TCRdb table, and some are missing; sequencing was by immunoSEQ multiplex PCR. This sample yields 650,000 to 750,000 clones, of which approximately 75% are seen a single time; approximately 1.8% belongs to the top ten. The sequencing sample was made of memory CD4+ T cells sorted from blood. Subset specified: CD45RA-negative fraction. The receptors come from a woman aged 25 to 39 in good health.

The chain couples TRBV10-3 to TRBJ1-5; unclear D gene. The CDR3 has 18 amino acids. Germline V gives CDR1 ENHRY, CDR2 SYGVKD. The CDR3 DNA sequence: TGTGTCCCCCACCGGGTCTCTTTTGTGGGTTATAGCAATCAGCCCCAGCATTTT. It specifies CVPHRVSFVGYSNQPQHF.

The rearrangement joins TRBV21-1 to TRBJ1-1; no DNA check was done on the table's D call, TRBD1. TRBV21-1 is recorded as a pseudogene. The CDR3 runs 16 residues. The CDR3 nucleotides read TGTGCCAGCAGCGCGGACAGGAGGGTCGAGGACACTGAAGCTTTCTTT. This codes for CASSADRRVEDTEAFF.

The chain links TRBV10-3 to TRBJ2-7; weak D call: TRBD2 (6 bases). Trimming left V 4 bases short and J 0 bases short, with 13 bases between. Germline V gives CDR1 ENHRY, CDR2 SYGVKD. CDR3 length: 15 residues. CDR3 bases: TGTGCCATCAGTGGAGTGGGCGGGGCCTCCTACGAGCAGTACTTC. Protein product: CAISGVGGASYEQYF.

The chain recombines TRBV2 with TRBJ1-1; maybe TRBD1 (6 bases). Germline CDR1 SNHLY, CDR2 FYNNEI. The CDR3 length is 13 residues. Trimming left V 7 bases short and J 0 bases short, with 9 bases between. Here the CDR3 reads CASNGQLNTEAFF. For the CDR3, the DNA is TGTGCCAGCAATGGACAGTTGAACACTGAAGCTTTCTTT. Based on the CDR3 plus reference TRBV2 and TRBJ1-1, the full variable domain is EPEVTQTPSHQVTQMGQEVILRCVPISNHLYFYWYRQILGQKVEFLVSFYNNEISEKSEIFDDQFSVERPDGSNFTLKIRSTKLEDSAMYFCASNGQLNTEAFFGQGTRLTVV.

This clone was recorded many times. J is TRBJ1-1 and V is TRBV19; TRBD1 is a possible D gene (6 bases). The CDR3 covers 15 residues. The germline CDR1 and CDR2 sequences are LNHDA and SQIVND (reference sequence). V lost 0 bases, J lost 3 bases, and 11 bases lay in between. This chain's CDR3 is CASSIEAGAHTEAFF. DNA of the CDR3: TGTGCCAGTAGTATAGAGGCGGGGGCGCACACTGAAGCTTTCTTT.

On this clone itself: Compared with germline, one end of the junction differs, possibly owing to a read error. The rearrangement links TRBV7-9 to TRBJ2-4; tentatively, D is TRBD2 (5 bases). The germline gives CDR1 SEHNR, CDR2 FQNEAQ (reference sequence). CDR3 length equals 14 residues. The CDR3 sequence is CANSMQASRDIQYF. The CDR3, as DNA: TGTGCCAACAGCATGCAGGCTTCGCGGGACATTCAGTACTTC.

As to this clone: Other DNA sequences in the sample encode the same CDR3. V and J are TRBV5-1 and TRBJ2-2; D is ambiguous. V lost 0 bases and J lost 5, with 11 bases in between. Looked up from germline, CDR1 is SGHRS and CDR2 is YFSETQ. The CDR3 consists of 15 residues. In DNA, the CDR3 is TGCGCCAGCAGCTTGGAAGGGTTAGTGACCGGGGAGCTGTTTTTT. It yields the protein CASSLEGLVTGELFF.

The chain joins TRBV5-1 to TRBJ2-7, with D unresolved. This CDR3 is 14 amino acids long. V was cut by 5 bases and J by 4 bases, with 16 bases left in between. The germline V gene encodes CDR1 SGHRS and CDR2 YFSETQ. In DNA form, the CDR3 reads TGCGCCAGCAGGGCCGGGCCTACTTCTTACGAGCAGTACTTC. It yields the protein CASRAGPTSYEQYF.

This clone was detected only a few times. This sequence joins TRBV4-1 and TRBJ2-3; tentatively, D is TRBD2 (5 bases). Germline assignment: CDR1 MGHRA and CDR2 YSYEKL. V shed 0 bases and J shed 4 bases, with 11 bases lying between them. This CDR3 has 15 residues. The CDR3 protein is CASSQEGRRADTQYF. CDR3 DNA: TGCGCCAGCAGCCAAGAGGGCAGGCGGGCAGATACGCAGTATTTT.

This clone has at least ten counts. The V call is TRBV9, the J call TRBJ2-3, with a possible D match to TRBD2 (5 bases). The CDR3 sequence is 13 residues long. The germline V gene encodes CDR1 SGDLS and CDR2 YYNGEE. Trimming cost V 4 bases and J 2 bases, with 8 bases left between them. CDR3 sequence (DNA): TGTGCCAGCAGCTCCGGACTCACAGATACGCAGTATTTT. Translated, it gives CASSSGLTDTQYF.

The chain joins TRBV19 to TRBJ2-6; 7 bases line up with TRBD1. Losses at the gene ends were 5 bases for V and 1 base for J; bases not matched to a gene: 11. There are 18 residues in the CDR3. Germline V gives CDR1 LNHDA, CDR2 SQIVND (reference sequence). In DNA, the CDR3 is TGTGCCAGTAGTTTCAAACGGGACAGCGGTTCTGGGGCCAACGTCCTGACTTTC. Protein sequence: CASSFKRDSGSGANVLTF.

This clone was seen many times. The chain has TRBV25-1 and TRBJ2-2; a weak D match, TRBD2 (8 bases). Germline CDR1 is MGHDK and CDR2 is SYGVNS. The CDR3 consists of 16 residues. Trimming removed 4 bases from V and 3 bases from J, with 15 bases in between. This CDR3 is CASSGLAGQHTGELFF. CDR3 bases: TGTGCCAGCAGTGGATTAGCGGGACAGCACACCGGGGAGCTGTTTTTT.

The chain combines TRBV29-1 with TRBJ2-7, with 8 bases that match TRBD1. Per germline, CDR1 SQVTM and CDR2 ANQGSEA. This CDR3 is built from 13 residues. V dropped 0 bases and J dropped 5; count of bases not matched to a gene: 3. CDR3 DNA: TGCAGCGTTGAAGATAACAGGGGGGACGAGCAGTACTTC. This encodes CSVEDNRGDEQYF.

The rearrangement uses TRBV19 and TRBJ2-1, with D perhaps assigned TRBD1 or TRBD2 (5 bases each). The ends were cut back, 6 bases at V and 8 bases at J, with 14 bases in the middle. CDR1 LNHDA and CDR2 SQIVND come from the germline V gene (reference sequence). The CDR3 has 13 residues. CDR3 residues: CASSFGAADEQFF. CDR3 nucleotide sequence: TGTGCCAGTAGCTTCGGGGCAGCGGATGAGCAGTTCTTC.

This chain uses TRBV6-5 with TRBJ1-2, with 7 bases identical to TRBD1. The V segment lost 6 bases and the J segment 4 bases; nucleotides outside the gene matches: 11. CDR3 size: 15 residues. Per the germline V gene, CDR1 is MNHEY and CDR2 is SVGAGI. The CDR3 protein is CASSRRTGGSYGYTF. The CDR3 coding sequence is TGTGCCAGCAGCCGGAGGACAGGAGGAAGCTATGGCTACACCTTC.

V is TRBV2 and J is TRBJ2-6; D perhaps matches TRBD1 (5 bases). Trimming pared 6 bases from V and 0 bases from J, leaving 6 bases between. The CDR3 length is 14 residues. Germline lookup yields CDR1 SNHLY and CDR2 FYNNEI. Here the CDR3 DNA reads TGTGCCAGCAGGGGGCTCTCTGGGGCCAACGTCCTGACTTTC. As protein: CASRGLSGANVLTF.

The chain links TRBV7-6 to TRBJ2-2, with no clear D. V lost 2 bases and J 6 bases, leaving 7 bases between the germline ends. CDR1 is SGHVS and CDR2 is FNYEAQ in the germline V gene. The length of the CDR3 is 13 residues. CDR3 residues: CASSLSSPGELFF. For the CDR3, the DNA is TGTGCCAGCAGCTTATCCAGTCCCGGGGAGCTGTTTTTT.

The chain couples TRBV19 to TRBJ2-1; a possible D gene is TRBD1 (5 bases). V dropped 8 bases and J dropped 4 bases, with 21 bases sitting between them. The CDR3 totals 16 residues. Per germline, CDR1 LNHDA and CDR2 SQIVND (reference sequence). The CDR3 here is CASRRGNQNSYNEQFF. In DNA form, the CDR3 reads TGTGCCAGTCGAAGGGGCAACCAGAATTCATACAATGAGCAGTTCTTC.

The CDR3 loop reads CSVSDTGELFF. CDR3 DNA: TGCAGCGTCTCAGACACCGGGGAGCTGTTTTTT. The J gene is TRBJ2-2, the V gene TRBV29-1, with no clear D. V lost 6 bases, J lost 3 bases, and 5 bases lay in between. Germline V lookup: CDR1 SQVTM, CDR2 ANQGSEA. The CDR3 covers 11 residues.

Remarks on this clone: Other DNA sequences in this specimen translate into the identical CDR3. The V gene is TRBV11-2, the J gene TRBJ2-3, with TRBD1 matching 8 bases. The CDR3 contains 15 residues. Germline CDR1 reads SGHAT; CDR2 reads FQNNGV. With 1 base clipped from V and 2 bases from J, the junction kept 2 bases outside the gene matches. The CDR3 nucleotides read TGTGCCAGCAGCTTAGGGACAGGGACCACAGATACGCAGTATTTT. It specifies CASSLGTGTTDTQYF.

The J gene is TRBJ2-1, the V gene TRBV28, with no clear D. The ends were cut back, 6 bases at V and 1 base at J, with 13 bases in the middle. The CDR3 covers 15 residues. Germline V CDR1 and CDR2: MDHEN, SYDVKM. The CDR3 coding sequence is TGTGCCAGCAGGCGGAGCCCCGGGTCCTACAATGAGCAGTTCTTC. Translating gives CASRRSPGSYNEQFF. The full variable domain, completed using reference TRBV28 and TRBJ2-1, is DVKVTQSSRYLVKRTGEKVFLECVQDMDHENMFWYRQDPGLGLRLIYFSYDVKMKEKGDIPEGYSVSREKKERFSLILESASTNQTSMYLCASRRSPGSYNEQFFGPGTRLTVL.

In nucleotides, the CDR3 is TGTGCCAGCAGCTTAGGTGCCTTCACAGATACGCAGTATTTT. This translates into CASSLGAFTDTQYF. The V call is TRBV13, the J call TRBJ2-3; D uncertain. This CDR3 comprises 14 residues. Trimming stripped 0 bases from V and 2 bases from J, with 6 bases between. Germline assignment: CDR1 PRHDT and CDR2 FYEKMQ (reference sequence).

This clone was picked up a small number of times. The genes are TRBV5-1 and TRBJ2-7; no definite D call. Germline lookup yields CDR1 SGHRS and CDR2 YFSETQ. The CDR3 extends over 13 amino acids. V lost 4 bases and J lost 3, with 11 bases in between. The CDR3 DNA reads TGCGCCAGCAGCGTCGGGTCTTACTACGAGCAGTACTTC. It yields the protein CASSVGSYYEQYF. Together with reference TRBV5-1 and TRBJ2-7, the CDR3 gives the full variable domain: KAGVTQTPRYLIKTRGQQVTLSCSPISGHRSVSWYQQTPGQGLQFLFEYFSETQRNKGNFPGRFSGRQFSNSRSEMNVSTLELGDSALYLCASSVGSYYEQYFGPGTRLTVT.

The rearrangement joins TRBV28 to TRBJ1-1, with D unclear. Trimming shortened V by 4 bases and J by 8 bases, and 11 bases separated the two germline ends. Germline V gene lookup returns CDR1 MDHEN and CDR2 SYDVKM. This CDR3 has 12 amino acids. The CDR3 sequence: CASSSGSPEAFF. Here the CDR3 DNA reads TGTGCCAGCAGTTCGGGGTCGCCGGAAGCTTTCTTT.

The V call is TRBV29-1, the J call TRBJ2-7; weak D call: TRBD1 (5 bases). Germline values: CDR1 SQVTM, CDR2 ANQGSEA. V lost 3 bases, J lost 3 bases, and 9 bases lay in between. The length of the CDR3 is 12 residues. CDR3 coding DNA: TGCAGCGTTGAGGCAGGGAACTACGAGCAGTACTTC. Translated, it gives CSVEAGNYEQYF.

CDR3: CASSSPGQLGNYEQYF. Here the CDR3 DNA reads TGTGCCAGCAGTTCCCCCGGTCAGCTTGGGAACTACGAGCAGTACTTC. The genes are TRBV28 and TRBJ2-7; no definite D call. CDR3 size: 16 residues. Germline lookup yields CDR1 MDHEN and CDR2 SYDVKM. V was pared by 4 bases and J by 3 bases, with 19 bases between. The full variable domain, completed using reference TRBV28 and TRBJ2-7, is DVKVTQSSRYLVKRTGEKVFLECVQDMDHENMFWYRQDPGLGLRLIYFSYDVKMKEKGDIPEGYSVSREKKERFSLILESASTNQTSMYLCASSSPGQLGNYEQYFGPGTRLTVT.